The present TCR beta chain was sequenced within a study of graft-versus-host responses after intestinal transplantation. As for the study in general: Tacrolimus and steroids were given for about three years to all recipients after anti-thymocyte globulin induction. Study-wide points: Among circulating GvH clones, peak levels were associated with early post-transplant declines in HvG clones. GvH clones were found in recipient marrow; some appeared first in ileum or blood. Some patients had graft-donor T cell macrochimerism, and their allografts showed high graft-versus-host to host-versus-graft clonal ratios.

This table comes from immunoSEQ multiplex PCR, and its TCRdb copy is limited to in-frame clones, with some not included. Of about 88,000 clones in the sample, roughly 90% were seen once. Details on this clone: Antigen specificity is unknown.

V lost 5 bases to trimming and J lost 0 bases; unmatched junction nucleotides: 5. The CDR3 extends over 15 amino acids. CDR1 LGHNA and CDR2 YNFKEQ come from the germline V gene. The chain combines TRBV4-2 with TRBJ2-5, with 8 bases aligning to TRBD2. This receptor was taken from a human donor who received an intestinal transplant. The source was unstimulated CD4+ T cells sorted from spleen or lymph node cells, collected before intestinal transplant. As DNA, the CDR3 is TGTGCCAGCAGCGACGGGGGGGCGTACCAAGAGACCCAGTACTTC. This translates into CASSDGGAYQETQYF.